The 19 T cell receptor beta chains listed next were all sequenced from one sample in a study of shared clonotypes between healthy human individuals. The assay was immunoSEQ multiplex PCR, and TCRdb's table has in-frame clones only and misses some. This table holds over a million clones, about four fifths found once. Sequencing was done on a sample of memory CD4+ T cells from PBMCs. The subset was: CD45RA-negative fraction. The origin of the receptors is a man between 18 and 35 years old in good health. Some clones in this sample may be carry-over from other donors' samples.

This chain joins TRBV5-1 and TRBJ1-4, with a tentative D call TRBD1 (5 bases). The CDR3 length is 12 residues. Germline V gene lookup returns CDR1 SGHRS and CDR2 YFSETQ. V lost 2 bases, J lost 8 bases, and 7 bases lay in between. CDR3 nucleotides: TGCGCCAGCAGCTTTGAGGGGGAAAAACTGTTTTTT. This encodes CASSFEGEKLFF.

A few counts support this clone. The V call is TRBV6-6, the J call TRBJ2-2; 8 nucleotides match TRBD1. Germline values: CDR1 MNHNY, CDR2 SVGAGI (reference sequence). V dropped 5 bases and J dropped 5; count of bases not matched to a gene: 7. The CDR3 runs to 15 residues. The CDR3 DNA reads TGTGCCAGCAGTCCCTCGGGACAGGAAACCGGGGAGCTGTTTTTT. Translating it yields CASSPSGQETGELFF.

Turning to this clone: The sample carries other DNA sequences with the same CDR3. This chain joins TRBV5-1 and TRBJ1-5, with D maybe TRBD1 (5 bases). Trimming took off 0 bases at V and 2 bases at J, with 9 bases between the two ends. The CDR3 sequence is 15 residues long. Germline CDR1 SGHRS, CDR2 YFSETQ. CDR3 amino acids: CASSLAGTRNQPQHF. The CDR3 bases are TGCGCCAGCAGCTTGGCTGGGACCCGCAATCAGCCCCAGCATTTT.

The rearrangement links TRBV2 to TRBJ1-5; D perhaps matches TRBD1 (6 bases). V shed 6 bases and J shed 2 bases, with 11 bases lying between them. The CDR3 extends over 14 amino acids. The germline CDR1 and CDR2 sequences are SNHLY and FYNNEI. The chain's CDR3 is CASSPGTRNQPQHF. The CDR3 DNA reads as TGTGCCAGCAGCCCCGGGACACGCAATCAGCCCCAGCATTTT.

V usage is TRBV5-6 and J usage is TRBJ2-3; D remains ambiguous. Deletions cut 5 bases from V and 1 base from J, with 17 bases between. CDR1 SGHDT and CDR2 YYEEEE come from the germline V gene. The CDR3 contains 16 residues. CDR3 bases: TGTGCCAGCAGTCTGGAGAGAGGCGAGGGCACAGATACGCAGTATTTT. Protein sequence: CASSLERGEGTDTQYF. Full variable domain (outside the CDR3, taken from reference TRBV5-6 and TRBJ2-3): DAGVTQSPTHLIKTRGQQVTLRCSPKSGHDTVSWYQQALGQGPQFIFQYYEEEERQRGNFPDRFSGHQFPNYSSELNVNALLLGDSALYLCASSLERGEGTDTQYFGPGTRLTVL.

On this clone itself: At the DNA level, this CDR3 is encoded by other sequences in the same sample as well. V is TRBV28 and J is TRBJ2-3; D is possibly TRBD1 or TRBD2 (5 bases each). This CDR3 has 13 residues. The germline V gene encodes CDR1 MDHEN and CDR2 SYDVKM. Trimming took 3 bases from V and 6 from J, leaving 10 bases between them. In DNA form, the CDR3 reads TGTGCCAGCAGTTTGGCCGGGACCGATACGCAGTATTTT. Translating it yields CASSLAGTDTQYF.

This rearrangement joins TRBV7-9 to TRBJ1-4; D is possibly TRBD1 (6 bases). The V end lost 5 bases, the J end lost 5 bases, and 12 bases lay between the germline ends. CDR1 is SEHNR and CDR2 is FQNEAQ in the germline V gene (reference sequence). CDR3 length: 14 amino acids. CDR3 in amino acids: CASSPGQMNEKLFF. The CDR3 DNA reads TGTGCCAGCAGCCCCGGACAGATGAATGAAAAACTGTTTTTT.

The sample holds many counts of this clone. The CDR3 nucleotides read TGTGCCAGCAGCCAAGAATCCCAGGGGGCCGGAGAGACCCAGTACTTC. Its translation is CASSQESQGAGETQYF. The V call is TRBV4-2, the J call TRBJ2-5, with 8 bases aligning to TRBD1. CDR1 and CDR2 from the germline V gene are LGHNA and YNFKEQ. The CDR3 has 16 residues. V was clipped by 0 bases and J by 4 bases; unmatched bases: 7.

This sequence joins TRBV7-3 and TRBJ2-1, with 8 bases lining up with TRBD2. The length of the CDR3 is 13 residues. The germline V gene has CDR1 SGHTA and CDR2 FQGTGA. Trimming removed 1 base from V and 10 bases from J; junction bases left unmatched: 3. The DNA for the CDR3 is TGTGCCAGCAGCTTAATAACTAGCGGCGAGCAGTTCTTC. Translation: CASSLITSGEQFF.

The V gene is TRBV30, the J gene TRBJ2-3, with D perhaps being TRBD1 or TRBD2 (6 bases each). Looked up from germline, CDR1 is GTSNPN and CDR2 is SVGIG (reference sequence). Trimming pared 2 bases from V and 0 bases from J, leaving 15 bases between. This CDR3 has 16 amino acids. CDR3 protein: CAWSRQRGASTDTQYF. CDR3 bases: TGTGCCTGGAGTCGTCAGAGGGGGGCTAGCACAGATACGCAGTATTTT.

The table lists this clone with a count of one. The chain couples TRBV19 to TRBJ2-1; a weak D match, TRBD2 (5 bases). Germline CDR1 LNHDA, CDR2 SQIVND (reference sequence). The CDR3 totals 16 residues. Between the trimmed V and J ends, which lost 3 bases and 9 bases, there was a span of 21 bases. This CDR3 reads CASSIGDYSRSREQFF. DNA of the CDR3: TGTGCCAGTAGTATCGGTGACTATTCCCGGTCGCGTGAGCAGTTCTTC.

This clone was observed a single time. The V call is TRBV13, the J call TRBJ1-2; D gene uncertain. Trimming took 5 bases from V and 5 from J, leaving 15 bases between them. This CDR3 is built from 14 residues. Germline loops: CDR1 PRHDT, CDR2 FYEKMQ (reference sequence). The CDR3 DNA follows: TGTGCCAGCAGCACCCGGGTAAGCCTATATGGCTACACCTTC. This codes for CASSTRVSLYGYTF.

Comments on this clone: The sample contains more than one DNA sequence encoding this CDR3. The chain uses TRBV2 and TRBJ2-1; the match to TRBD2 covers 9 bases. Per germline, CDR1 SNHLY and CDR2 FYNNEI. Losses at the gene ends were 6 bases for V and 4 bases for J; bases not matched to a gene: 4. The CDR3 has 14 amino acids. Here the CDR3 reads CASSRAGGYNEQFF. The CDR3 region has the DNA TGTGCCAGCAGCCGAGCGGGAGGTTACAATGAGCAGTTCTTC. Variable domain in full (rest from reference TRBV2 and TRBJ2-1): EPEVTQTPSHQVTQMGQEVILRCVPISNHLYFYWYRQILGQKVEFLVSFYNNEISEKSEIFDDQFSVERPDGSNFTLKIRSTKLEDSAMYFCASSRAGGYNEQFFGPGTRLTVL.

The rearrangement links TRBV28 to TRBJ2-3, with D possibly TRBD2 on 5 matching bases. This CDR3 is 13 amino acids long. Trimming left V 11 bases short and J 4 bases short, with 16 bases between. Germline V gene lookup returns CDR1 MDHEN and CDR2 SYDVKM. The CDR3 DNA follows: TGTGCCTCCGGGAATGGTCGGCCAGATACGCAGTATTTT. Translating gives CASGNGRPDTQYF. Supplemented by reference TRBV28 and TRBJ2-3, the full variable domain reads DVKVTQSSRYLVKRTGEKVFLECVQDMDHENMFWYRQDPGLGLRLIYFSYDVKMKEKGDIPEGYSVSREKKERFSLILESASTNQTSMYLCASGNGRPDTQYFGPGTRLTVL.

The CDR3 DNA reads TGTGCCAGTAGTAGTCTAGCGGGAGGAGCAGCCGAGCAGTACTTC. Amino acids: CASSSLAGGAAEQYF. The J gene is TRBJ2-7, the V gene TRBV19, with TRBD2 matching over 11 bases. Germline-derived CDR1 and CDR2 are LNHDA and SQIVND (reference sequence). V trimming: 4 bases; J trimming: 6 bases; junction bases outside the gene matches: 8. The CDR3 has 15 residues.

This clone appeared many times. The chain employs TRBV28 and TRBJ2-1; TRBD1 is a possible D gene (6 bases). V was pared by 6 bases and J by 2 bases, with 20 bases between. This CDR3 is built from 17 residues. Per the germline V gene, CDR1 is MDHEN and CDR2 is SYDVKM. The CDR3 region has the DNA TGTGCCAGCAGCCCTCCCACAGGGTTGGGTGCCTACAATGAGCAGTTCTTC. Its protein product is CASSPPTGLGAYNEQFF.

This clone was found a few times. The V call is TRBV5-4, the J call TRBJ2-4; 7 nucleotides match TRBD2. Trimming removed 0 bases from V and 8 bases from J; junction bases left unmatched: 5. CDR3 size: 14 residues. Germline V gene data show CDR1 as SGHNT and CDR2 as YYREEE (reference sequence). The CDR3 bases are TGTGCCAGCAGCTTGGGCCAGGCGGGAGACATTCAGTACTTC. Residues: CASSLGQAGDIQYF.

About this clone itself: The sample carries other DNA sequences with the same CDR3. The chain couples TRBV28 to TRBJ2-1; D is undetermined. Germline CDR1 reads MDHEN; CDR2 reads SYDVKM. The V end lost 5 bases, the J end lost 4 bases, and 3 bases lay between the germline ends. The CDR3 runs 11 residues. The CDR3 DNA reads as TGTGCCAGCAGTCGATACAATGAGCAGTTCTTC. Its translation is CASSRYNEQFF.

Notes on this clone: This sequence may be a read error, since a much larger clone differs from it by one base. The chain uses TRBV28 and TRBJ1-1, with D hard to call. The V gene lost 6 bases and the J gene lost 3 bases, with 5 bases spanning the gap. CDR3 size: 11 residues. Germline V gene sequence: CDR1 MDHEN, CDR2 SYDVKM. CDR3 sequence reads: CASRGYTEAFF. CDR3 bases: TGTGCCAGCAGAGGGTACACTGAAGCTTTCTTT.